This passage covers 17 T cell receptor beta chains from one sample sequenced in a study of low-dose radiotherapy and immunotherapy resistance in tumors. Priming of first-strand cDNA relied on TRAV- and TRBV-specific primers (covering alpha and beta chains). Amplification, which lasted 15 to 20 PCR cycles, used a constant-region primer and V-primer adapter to amplify TCRs. TCRdb independently ran MiXCR on the reads; one entry per CDR3 protein. Of about 12,000 distinct CDR3 sequences listed, roughly 72% are singletons. The receptors were gathered from a human donor with advanced metastatic prostate, ovarian, gallbladder or colorectal cancer (not recorded which). This table probably holds off-target reads from a library built for another chain.

The chain employs TRBV5-1 and TRBJ2-2; D might be TRBD1 or TRBD2, each matching 6 bases. The CDR3 spans 15 residues. Germline values: CDR1 SGHRS, CDR2 YFSETQ. The V and J ends lost 3 bases and 6 bases respectively, with 15 bases between them. The CDR3: CASSSTQGGAGELFF. As DNA, the CDR3 is TGCGCCAGCAGCTCCACACAGGGAGGCGCCGGGGAGCTGTTTTTT. The full variable domain, in which reference TRBV5-1 and TRBJ2-2 provide the parts outside the CDR3, is KAGVTQTPRYLIKTRGQQVTLSCSPISGHRSVSWYQQTPGQGLQFLFEYFSETQRNKGNFPGRFSGRQFSNSRSEMNVSTLELGDSALYLCASSSTQGGAGELFFGEGSRLTVL.

The genes are TRBV27 and TRBJ1-2; 10 bases map to TRBD1. Unmatched junction bases numbered 11, after V lost 0 bases and J lost 7 bases. The length of the CDR3 is 17 residues. Germline CDR1 is MNHEY and CDR2 is SMNVEV (reference sequence). The CDR3 is CASSLSKSRTGGSGYTF. The DNA for the CDR3 is TGTGCCAGCAGTTTATCGAAATCCCGGACAGGGGGTTCTGGCTACACCTTC.

The rearrangement joins TRBV30 to TRBJ2-3; D is perhaps TRBD2 (5 bases). V lost 3 bases and J 3 bases, leaving 13 bases between the germline ends. Per germline, CDR1 GTSNPN and CDR2 SVGIG (reference sequence). The CDR3 runs 14 residues. CDR3 in amino acids: CAWSSGRGTDTQYF. The CDR3 nucleotides read TGTGCCTGGAGCTCGGGGAGAGGTACAGATACGCAGTATTTT.

The genes are TRBV23-1 and TRBJ2-3; perhaps TRBD1 as D (6 bases). TRBV23-1 is an ORF for which the function is uncertain. V was clipped by 9 bases and J by 3 bases, with 16 bases between them. The CDR3 has 14 residues. The CDR3 region is CARSGHPETDTQYF. CDR3 DNA sequence: TGCGCCAGGTCGGGACATCCGGAGACAGATACGCAGTATTTT.

This clonotype was picked up one time. The V and J genes are TRBV30 and TRBJ2-5; 11 nucleotides align to TRBD2. The CDR3 has 15 residues. CDR1 and CDR2 (germline): GTSNPN, SVGIG (reference sequence). Trimming took 2 bases from V and 3 from J; bases not matched to a gene: 5. CDR3 nucleotide sequence: TGTGCCTGGAGTCCCGGACTAGCGGGCAAAGAGACCCAGTACTTC. This encodes CAWSPGLAGKETQYF.

This clonotype has just a few counts. The genes are TRBV28 and TRBJ2-2, with D unclear. Germline loops: CDR1 MDHEN, CDR2 SYDVKM. The V gene lost 3 bases and the J gene lost 7 bases, with 3 bases spanning the gap. The CDR3 runs 11 residues. As DNA, the CDR3 is TGTGCCAGCAGTTTGGTCGGGGAGCTGTTTTTT. Translating it yields CASSLVGELFF.

V is TRBV3-1 and J is TRBJ2-5, with 14 bases aligning to TRBD2. Looked up from germline, CDR1 is LGHDT and CDR2 is YNNKEL (reference sequence). The V segment lost 3 bases and the J segment 2 bases; nucleotides outside the gene matches: 11. This CDR3 region has 19 residues. The CDR3 reads CASSQIGLAGGRRQETQYF. The CDR3 coding sequence is TGTGCCAGCAGCCAGATCGGACTAGCGGGAGGACGACGGCAAGAGACCCAGTACTTC.

Only a few counts were recorded for this clonotype. In DNA form, the CDR3 reads TGTGCCACCAGTGATCGGGACTGGATCAGCACAGATACGCAGTATTTT. This codes for CATSDRDWISTDTQYF. The chain recombines TRBV24-1 with TRBJ2-3, with TRBD2 as a possible D gene (6 bases). V lost 3 bases and J 0 bases, leaving 12 bases between the germline ends. The CDR3 contains 16 residues. Germline V gene data show CDR1 as KGHDR and CDR2 as SFDVKD.

This clonotype was observed a few times. V and J are TRBV12-3 or TRBV12-4 and TRBJ2-5; D may be TRBD1 (5 bases). Trimming took off 2 bases at V and 1 base at J, with 11 bases between the two ends. The CDR3 consists of 15 residues. The CDR3 DNA sequence: TGTGCCAGCAGTTTAAGGGGCGTGGGCCAAGAGACCCAGTACTTC. Protein sequence: CASSLRGVGQETQYF.

The V call is TRBV7-9, the J call TRBJ2-1; D is unclear. Trimming removed 4 bases from V and 5 bases from J, with 18 bases in between. The CDR3 contains 16 residues. Germline CDR1 SEHNR, CDR2 FQNEAQ (reference sequence). CDR3 in amino acids: CASSSQSGRFNNEQFF. DNA of the CDR3: TGTGCCAGCAGCTCCCAGTCAGGCCGGTTTAACAATGAGCAGTTCTTC.

V and J are TRBV10-3 and TRBJ2-3; no clear D. Trimming took 3 bases from V and 5 from J, leaving 6 bases between them. The CDR3 loop spans 12 amino acids. Looked up from germline, CDR1 is ENHRY and CDR2 is SYGVKD. CDR3 region: CAISDGRDTQYF. The CDR3 DNA sequence: TGTGCCATCAGTGACGGGCGAGATACGCAGTATTTT.

This sequence joins TRBV4-3 and TRBJ2-1; TRBD1 or TRBD2 may be the D gene (6 bases each). Germline-derived CDR1 and CDR2 are LGHNA and YSLEER. V gave up 1 base and J gave up 8 bases, with 24 bases separating them. The CDR3 sequence is 18 residues long. The CDR3 region is CASSQGSTTGGSRYEQFF. The CDR3 coding sequence is TGCGCCAGCAGCCAAGGAAGCACGACAGGAGGGAGTAGGTATGAGCAGTTCTTC.

V is TRBV28 and J is TRBJ1-3, with TRBD1 matching 9 bases. Germline-derived CDR1 and CDR2 are MDHEN and SYDVKM. The CDR3 is 16 residues long. V lost 6 bases, J lost 6 bases, and 12 bases stayed unmatched. The CDR3 nucleotides are TGTGCCAGCAGCCTAACCGGGACAGGGACTAAAAACACCATATATTTT. It translates to CASSLTGTGTKNTIYF.

The chain combines TRBV9 with TRBJ1-1; the D is unclear. Germline CDR1 SGDLS, CDR2 YYNGEE. This CDR3 spans 14 amino acids. Trimming took off 3 bases at V and 2 bases at J, with 11 bases between the two ends. CDR3 protein: CASSGTPRNTEAFF. CDR3 DNA sequence: TGTGCCAGCAGCGGGACCCCGCGTAACACTGAAGCTTTCTTT.

The gene calls are TRBV20-1 and TRBJ1-5; the D is unclear. This CDR3 has 13 amino acids. Germline loops: CDR1 DFQATT, CDR2 SNEGSKA (reference sequence). V was clipped by 1 base and J by 2 bases, with 6 bases between them. The DNA of the CDR3 is TGCAGTGCTAGAGCGGAAGGCAATCAGCCCCAGCATTTT. This sequence encodes CSARAEGNQPQHF.

V and J are TRBV4-3 and TRBJ2-7; 8 bases line up with TRBD2. V was clipped by 0 bases and J by 3 bases; unmatched bases: 1. This CDR3 has 14 amino acids. Germline V gene data show CDR1 as LGHNA and CDR2 as YSLEER. CDR3 region: CASSQDSGVYEQYF. CDR3 coding DNA: TGCGCCAGCAGCCAAGATAGCGGGGTCTACGAGCAGTACTTC.

The chain joins TRBV2 to TRBJ2-2, with D unresolved. CDR3 length: 13 residues. V was pared by 4 bases and J by 1 base, with 4 bases between. Germline V gene data show CDR1 as SNHLY and CDR2 as FYNNEI. The CDR3 DNA reads as TGTGCCAGCAGTGTCGAGAACACCGGGGAGCTGTTTTTT. This sequence encodes CASSVENTGELFF.